This is a list of T cell receptor beta chains from one sample in a study of T cell responses to AZD1222 COVID-19 vaccine. This table comes from immunoSEQ multiplex PCR, and its TCRdb copy is limited to in-frame clones, with some not included. Of 84,000 or so clones listed, approximately 91% are singletons. The sequencing used peripheral blood, collected on day 0 of MenACWY control vaccination. The receptors were gathered from an adult in good health. CDR3s include the opening cysteine and the closing phenylalanine or tryptophan. The D gene is left open where the match is weak. Clone size is not always given. Where it is, it says once, few, many or a class for expanded clones.

size	D	V	J	DNA	CDR3
.	.	TRBV12-3/TRBV12-4	TRBJ1-2	TGTGCCAGCAGCCCGAAGCTGAACTATGGCTACACCTTC	CASSPKLNYGYTF
.	TRBD1	TRBV29-1	TRBJ1-1	TGCAGCGTTCGGCAGGGGGCTATTGAAGCTTTCTTT	CSVRQGAIEAFF
once	.	TRBV5-1	TRBJ1-1	TGCGCCAGCAGCTTGGAGGGAGGGCGAAACACTGAAGCTTTCTTT	CASSLEGGRNTEAFF
.	.	TRBV11-3	TRBJ1-1	TGTGCCAGCAGCTGGTCAGCTAAGAACACTGAAGCTTTCTTT	CASSWSAKNTEAFF
.	.	TRBV2	TRBJ2-7	TGTGCCAGCAGTGATGGCAGGTTATCGTCCTACGAGCAGTACTTC	CASSDGRLSSYEQYF
.	.	TRBV19	TRBJ1-6	TGTGCCAGTAGTAGTCTTGCGTCCTATAATTCACCCCTCCACTTT	CASSSLASYNSPLHF
few	TRBD1	TRBV3-1/TRBV3-2	TRBJ1-6	TGTGCCAGCAGCCAAGGATGGGGACAGGGAAATTCACCCCTCCACTTT	CASSQGWGQGNSPLHF
.	TRBD1	TRBV7-8	TRBJ2-1	TGTGCCAGCAGCTTAGCTCGGGACAGGGCGGGTGAGGTATACAATGAGCAGTTCTTC	CASSLARDRAGEVYNEQFF
.	.	TRBV7-6	TRBJ1-3	TGTGCCAGCAGCTTAGTCGGACGGGAAGGGGAAAACACCATATATTTT	CASSLVGREGENTIYF
.	.	TRBV11-2	TRBJ1-2	TGTGCCAGCAGCTTAGATCAGGTTGGCTACACCTTC	CASSLDQVGYTF
few	.	TRBV21-1	TRBJ1-5	TGTGCCGCCCGGGACCACAATCAGCCCCAGCATTTT	CAARDHNQPQHF
.	.	TRBV11-2	TRBJ2-6	TGTGCCAGCAGCCTCCTTTTGAGGCAGACCGCTGGGGCCAACGTCCTGACTTTC	CASSLLLRQTAGANVLTF
.	.	TRBV12-5	TRBJ1-1	TGTGCTAGTGGCCCTCCTCCGAAGGGGACTGAAGCTTTCTTT	CASGPPPKGTEAFF
.	.	TRBV6-5	TRBJ1-5	TGTGCCAGCCTTCCCATGGATAGCAATCAGCCCCAGCATTTT	CASLPMDSNQPQHF
.	.	TRBV21-1	TRBJ2-7	TGTGCCAGCAGCGCACACAGGGGGTACGAGCAGTACTTC	CASSAHRGYEQYF
.	TRBD2	TRBV15	TRBJ2-7	TGTGCCACCAGCAGAGAGCTCTGGGGACTAGCCTACGAGCAGTACTTC	CATSRELWGLAYEQYF
.	.	TRBV5-1	TRBJ1-4	TGCGCCAGCAGCTTGGCAAGGAGGGACGCTCCGGGGAAACTGTTTTTT	CASSLARRDAPGKLFF
.	.	TRBV29-1	TRBJ1-2	TGCAGCGTTGAAGAGTCCGAGGGAGGGGGCTATGGCTACACCTTC	CSVEESEGGGYGYTF
few	.	TRBV7-2	TRBJ1-6	TGTGCCAGCAGCTTAGAAAGGGCCCGCGATAATTCACCCCTCCACTTT	CASSLERARDNSPLHF
.	.	TRBV15	TRBJ1-1	TGTGCCACCAGCAGAGATGGCAGTGTCGGGACTGAAGCTTTCTTT	CATSRDGSVGTEAFF
.	.	TRBV7-9	TRBJ2-1	TGTGCCAGCAGCTTAGAACCCACCGTGCAGTTCTTC	CASSLEPTVQFF
.	.	TRBV18	TRBJ1-5	TGTGCCAGCTCACCTACCGGGGGATCGGGCAATCAGCCCCAGCATTTT	CASSPTGGSGNQPQHF
.	.	TRBV18	TRBJ1-2	TGTGCCAGCTCACCATTAGAAGGGATCGGGGGCTACACCTTC	CASSPLEGIGGYTF
.	.	TRBV2	TRBJ1-6	TGTGCCAGCGGGATAGCAGAAAATTCACCCCTCCACTTT	CASGIAENSPLHF
.	.	TRBV3-1/TRBV3-2	TRBJ2-7	TGTGCCAGCAGCCAGACTAGCTACGAGCAGTACTTC	CASSQTSYEQYF
few	.	TRBV27	TRBJ2-7	TGTGCCAGCAGTTTAAGCTGTCGAAATCCGAGGGTATATTGCGAGCAGTACTTC	CASSLSCRNPRVYCEQYF
.	TRBD2	TRBV11-2	TRBJ2-1	TGTGCCAGCAGCTTAGTTAGCGGGGGGGACTACAATGAGCAGTTCTTC	CASSLVSGGDYNEQFF
.	.	TRBV3-1/TRBV3-2	TRBJ2-5	TGTGCCAGCAGCCCCTTCTCCGGGGGAGGAGAGACCCAGTACTTC	CASSPFSGGGETQYF
.	TRBD1	TRBV19	TRBJ1-5	TGTGCCACCACTCCCTCGACAGGGAAGAATCAGCCCCAGCATTTT	CATTPSTGKNQPQHF
.	TRBD2	TRBV24-1	TRBJ2-5	TGTGCCACCAGTGATTCGGGGGGACCTGAAGAGACCCAGTACTTC	CATSDSGGPEETQYF
.	.	TRBV7-2	TRBJ2-3	TGTGCCAGCAGCTTAGCGGGGGCTATGACAGATACGCAGTATTTT	CASSLAGAMTDTQYF
.	.	TRBV7-3	TRBJ2-2	TGTGCCAGCAGCCGCGTATTTTCAGACAGCACCGGGGAGCTGTTTTTT	CASSRVFSDSTGELFF
.	TRBD2	TRBV7-6	TRBJ2-1	TGTGCCAGCAGCTTACTTAGCGGGGGGGCCACCGATGAGCAGTTCTTC	CASSLLSGGATDEQFF
.	TRBD1	TRBV6-2/TRBV6-3	TRBJ1-1	TGTGCCAGCAGTAAAGGGACAGCTGAAGCTTTCTTT	CASSKGTAEAFF
.	.	TRBV28	TRBJ1-5	TGTGCCAGCCAGGGATATAGCAATCAGCCCCAGCATTTT	CASQGYSNQPQHF
.	.	TRBV7-3	TRBJ2-2	TGTGCCAGCAGCTCCCGTGTGCCCGGGGAGCTGTTTTTT	CASSSRVPGELFF
.	.	TRBV3-1/TRBV3-2	TRBJ2-5	TGTGCCAGCAGCCAACCTCTCCTAAGGGAGACCCAGTACTTC	CASSQPLLRETQYF
.	TRBD2	TRBV28	TRBJ2-5	TGTGCCAGCAGTTTCGGAGGGGAGGGTTCCCGAAGGACCCAGTACTTC	CASSFGGEGSRRTQYF
.	TRBD2	TRBV14	TRBJ2-1	TGTGCCAGCAGCCAAATAGCGGGGTCGTCCTACAATGAGCAGTTCTTC	CASSQIAGSSYNEQFF
few	.	TRBV3-1/TRBV3-2	TRBJ1-2	TGTGCCAGCAGCCCCCTCGGGCCCTATGGCTACACCTTC	CASSPLGPYGYTF